What follows are 9 T cell receptor beta chains derived from one specimen sequenced in a study of cytomegalovirus exposure and HLA in healthy donors. In the PCR, 60 Vbeta and 13 Jbeta primers were used. TCRdb's copy holds only in-frame clones and misses some; the assay was immunoSEQ multiplex PCR. The table includes around 140,000 clones, about three quarters detected once. The sample was PBMCs. The receptors were sampled from a middle-aged man in good health and CMV-seronegative.

CDR3 sequence reads: CASSFRGQHTEAFF. The CDR3 bases are TGTGCCAGCAGCTTCAGGGGTCAACACACTGAAGCTTTCTTT. This chain uses TRBV28 with TRBJ1-1; perhaps TRBD1 as D (6 bases). CDR3 length: 14 amino acids. Germline loops: CDR1 MDHEN, CDR2 SYDVKM. V gave up 6 bases and J gave up 3 bases, with 14 bases separating them.

This chain joins TRBV5-1 and TRBJ2-7; D gene unclear. Trimming left V 1 base short and J 1 base short, with 6 bases between. Germline V CDR1 and CDR2: SGHRS, YFSETQ. This CDR3 has 13 amino acids. The CDR3 nucleotides are TGCGCCAGCAGCTTGTCGGTTTCCTACGAGCAGTACTTC. It codes for CASSLSVSYEQYF.

The genes are TRBV10-3 and TRBJ2-3; possible D gene TRBD2, 5 bases. CDR1 ENHRY and CDR2 SYGVKD come from the germline V gene. Trimming left V 3 bases short and J 7 bases short, with 17 bases between. The CDR3 runs to 15 residues. CDR3 sequence: CAISDRRSNNNTQYF. As DNA, the CDR3 is TGTGCCATCAGTGATAGGAGGAGCAACAATAATACGCAGTATTTT.

The J gene is TRBJ2-7, the V gene TRBV19, with TRBD1 as a possible D gene (6 bases). From germline, CDR1 is LNHDA and CDR2 SQIVND (reference sequence). This CDR3 has 14 amino acids. Trimming shortened V by 3 bases and J by 3 bases, and 12 bases separated the two germline ends. CDR3 sequence: CASSITDRDYEQYF. The CDR3 nucleotides are TGTGCCAGTAGTATTACGGACAGAGACTACGAGCAGTACTTC. The full variable domain, completed using reference TRBV19 and TRBJ2-7, is DGGITQSPKYLFRKEGQNVTLSCEQNLNHDAMYWYRQDPGQGLRLIYYSQIVNDFQKGDIAEGYSVSREKKESFPLTVTSAQKNPTAFYLCASSITDRDYEQYFGPGTRLTVT.

The CDR3 DNA reads as TGTGCCAGCAGTTTATCTCCCCCGGACTATGGCTACACCTTC. Translated, it gives CASSLSPPDYGYTF. The chain combines TRBV28 with TRBJ1-2, with unresolved D. The CDR3 is 14 amino acids. The V gene's germline CDR1 is MDHEN and CDR2 SYDVKM. Trimming removed 1 base from V and 3 bases from J, with 9 bases in between.

In its sample, this clone was seen once. The gene calls are TRBV18 and TRBJ1-2; D might be TRBD1 (6 bases). This CDR3 is 16 amino acids long. Germline V gene data show CDR1 as KGHSH and CDR2 as LQKENI. Deletions cut 4 bases from V and 4 bases from J, with 19 bases between. The CDR3 sequence is CASSRAGDPHSYGYTF. The CDR3 coding sequence is TGTGCCAGCTCACGCGCAGGGGACCCCCATAGCTATGGCTACACCTTC.

V is TRBV28 and J is TRBJ1-1; 7 bases align to TRBD1. Germline values: CDR1 MDHEN, CDR2 SYDVKM. The trim removed 7 bases at V and 4 bases at J, leaving 9 bases unmatched. The CDR3 extends over 14 amino acids. The CDR3 sequence: CASTGGGGVTEAFF. Written as DNA, the CDR3 is TGTGCCAGCACCGGTGGAGGGGGCGTCACTGAAGCTTTCTTT.

This clone was observed a handful of times. The chain combines TRBV28 with TRBJ2-1; 10 nucleotides align to TRBD2. CDR3 length: 14 residues. The junction had 4 bases not matched to a gene; V was cut back by 10 bases and J by 1 base. The germline gives CDR1 MDHEN, CDR2 SYDVKM. The CDR3 protein is CAIHSGRSYNEQFF. CDR3 nucleotides: TGTGCCATCCATAGCGGGAGGTCCTACAATGAGCAGTTCTTC.

In the case of this clone: One end of the junction is discordant with germline, which a read error may explain. This chain joins TRBV19 and TRBJ2-3, with D perhaps TRBD1 (6 bases). Germline V gene lookup returns CDR1 LNHDA and CDR2 SQIVND (reference sequence). The CDR3 sequence is 14 residues long. The CDR3 spells CASSPTGRTDTQYF. The CDR3, as DNA: TGTGCCAGTAGTCCGACAGGCCGCACGGATACGCAGTATTTT.